These 27 T cell receptor beta chains were all obtained from the same sample, sequenced in a study of T-cell reconstitution after alpha-beta-depleted transplantation in children. Preparation of the TCRbeta library used unique molecular identifiers. In TCRdb, the PCR reads were re-called with MiXCR into one record per CDR3 protein. The table records approximately 240,000 distinct CDR3 sequences, roughly 9% of them present only once. Material: PBMCs from the stem cell graft donor, obtained from the stem cell graft. Every receptor here comes from a human donor who donated a stem cell graft to a child with acute lymphoblastic leukemia.

In its sample, this clonotype was seen many times. This chain connects TRBV6-2 or TRBV6-3 to TRBJ1-1; D is possibly TRBD1 (6 bases). Germline loops: CDR1 MNHEY, CDR2 SVGEGT. The CDR3 consists of 17 residues. The V gene lost 7 bases and the J gene lost 3 bases, with 24 bases spanning the gap. CDR3 bases: TGTGCCAGCAAGTGGTCAGGGGCGCAACTTCTGGACACTGAAGCTTTCTTT. Its protein is CASKWSGAQLLDTEAFF.

J is TRBJ2-1 and V is TRBV7-8; 16 bases match TRBD2. The ends lost 5 bases at V and 12 bases at J; junction bases unmatched: 7. The length of the CDR3 is 15 residues. CDR1 SGHVS and CDR2 FQNEAQ come from the germline V gene. The CDR3 region has the DNA TGTGCCAGCAGCCAGGGACTAGCGGGGGGGCGTTGGCAGTTCTTC. It is translated as CASSQGLAGGRWQFF. Supplemented by reference TRBV7-8 and TRBJ2-1, the full variable domain reads GAGVSQSPRYKVAKRGQDVALRCDPISGHVSLFWYQQALGQGPEFLTYFQNEAQLDKSGLPSDRFFAERPEGSVSTLKIQRTQQEDSAVYLCASSQGLAGGRWQFFGPGTRLTVL.

This clonotype was counted between two and nine times. The chain joins TRBV12-3 or TRBV12-4 to TRBJ1-1; no reliable D call. V was trimmed by 7 bases and J by 2 bases, leaving 20 bases between them. This CDR3 spans 16 amino acids. CDR3: CASTPVGLWLNTEAFF. The CDR3, as DNA: TGTGCCAGCACCCCCGTGGGTTTGTGGTTAAACACTGAAGCTTTCTTT.

There are many counts of this clonotype. The rearrangement joins TRBV27 to TRBJ1-3; no reliable D call. In germline, CDR1 is MNHEY, CDR2 SMNVEV (reference sequence). CDR3 size: 14 residues. V was cut by 2 bases and J by 0 bases, with 5 bases left in between. Written as DNA, the CDR3 is TGTGCCAGCAGTTTACCGGGCTCTGGAAACACCATATATTTT. This codes for CASSLPGSGNTIYF.

As to this clonotype: This CDR3 is missing its conserved last phenylalanine or tryptophan, likely due to a read error. The chain links TRBV6-1 to TRBJ1-5, with 7 bases aligning to TRBD1. Germline loops: CDR1 MNHNS, CDR2 SASEGT. Trimming at V came to 9 bases and at J to 6 bases, leaving 8 bases not matched to a gene. The CDR3 runs 13 residues. The CDR3 is CASVEGAVQPQHY. DNA for the CDR3: TGTGCCAGTGTGGAGGGGGCGGTTCAGCCCCAGCATTAT.

This clonotype was detected only a few times. The J gene is TRBJ2-7, the V gene TRBV10-3; D is possibly TRBD1 or TRBD2 (5 bases each). Germline assignment: CDR1 ENHRY and CDR2 SYGVKD. Trimming removed 6 bases from V and 5 bases from J, with 11 bases in between. The CDR3 is 12 residues long. The CDR3 region has the DNA TGTGCCATCAGAGGGACCGTCGACGAGCAGTACTTC. Translated, it gives CAIRGTVDEQYF.

The chain employs TRBV29-1 and TRBJ1-2, with D possibly being TRBD1 (5 bases). The CDR3 contains 16 residues. Trimming left V 3 bases short and J 5 bases short, with 22 bases between. Germline V CDR1 and CDR2: SQVTM, ANQGSEA. The CDR3 coding sequence is TGCAGCGTTGACGTTGGCAGGGAGGGCCTGGGATATGGCTACACCTTC. This translates into CSVDVGREGLGYGYTF.

This clonotype appeared many times. The chain recombines TRBV5-6 with TRBJ2-5; 7 bases match TRBD1. The length of the CDR3 is 15 residues. Germline V lookup: CDR1 SGHDT, CDR2 YYEEEE. V lost 0 bases and J lost 9; bases outside the gene matches: 11. The CDR3 protein is CASSLETGPIDAQYF. Written as DNA, the CDR3 is TGTGCCAGCAGCTTGGAGACAGGGCCCATCGATGCCCAGTACTTC.

The chain couples TRBV7-2 to TRBJ1-1; no clear D. The CDR3 runs 14 residues. Trimming stripped 1 base from V and 2 bases from J, with 8 bases between. CDR1 is SGHTA, CDR2 FQGNSA, per germline. The DNA for the CDR3 is TGTGCCAGCAGCTTAGGTAGGGAAAACACTGAAGCTTTCTTT. Protein: CASSLGRENTEAFF.

This clonotype came up many times. This sequence joins TRBV7-2 and TRBJ1-2, with unresolved D. Trimming left V 3 bases short and J 8 bases short, with 10 bases between. This CDR3 spans 12 amino acids. The germline gives CDR1 SGHTA, CDR2 FQGNSA. CDR3 sequence (DNA): TGTGCCAGCAGCTTCGACTTACAAGGCTACACCTTC. Protein sequence: CASSFDLQGYTF. Filled out from reference TRBV7-2 and TRBJ1-2, the complete variable domain reads GAGVSQSPSNKVTEKGKDVELRCDPISGHTALYWYRQSLGQGLEFLIYFQGNSAPDKSGLPSDRFSAERTGGSVSTLTIQRTQQEDSAVYLCASSFDLQGYTFGSGTRLTVV.

In this sample, this clonotype turned up many times. The chain recombines TRBV10-3 with TRBJ2-2; 7 bases match TRBD1. This CDR3 comprises 14 residues. The V segment lost 8 bases and the J segment 4 bases; nucleotides outside the gene matches: 7. The V gene's germline CDR1 is ENHRY and CDR2 SYGVKD. In DNA, the CDR3 is TGTGCCATCGGGGAGACAGGGTTCACCGGGGAGCTGTTTTTT. It codes for CAIGETGFTGELFF.

This clonotype was counted only a few times. The V and J genes are TRBV6-1 and TRBJ2-5; tentative D call: TRBD1 (6 bases). Trimming cost V 6 bases and J 5 bases, with 16 bases left between them. Germline CDR1 and CDR2: MNHNS and SASEGT. The length of the CDR3 is 14 residues. The CDR3 nucleotides are TGTGCCAGCAGCTCCACCACAGGGCAGGAGACCCAGTACTTC. This gives the protein CASSSTTGQETQYF.

This rearrangement joins TRBV9 to TRBJ1-1, with a tentative D call TRBD1 (6 bases). This CDR3 is built from 15 residues. Germline V lookup: CDR1 SGDLS, CDR2 YYNGEE. Between the trimmed V and J ends, which lost 4 bases and 0 bases, there was a span of 13 bases. The CDR3 bases are TGTGCCAGCAGCCTCCGGACAGCCTTGAACACTGAAGCTTTCTTT. Translating it yields CASSLRTALNTEAFF.

This clonotype has at least ten counts. The V and J genes are TRBV5-1 and TRBJ2-3, with no clear D. Germline V gene sequence: CDR1 SGHRS, CDR2 YFSETQ. CDR3 length: 13 amino acids. V gave up 4 bases and J gave up 5 bases, with 11 bases separating them. For the CDR3, the DNA is TGCGCCAGCAGCCTGGACCGTGGAGATACGCAGTATTTT. Translating gives CASSLDRGDTQYF.

In its sample, this clonotype was seen many times. The chain recombines TRBV6-1 with TRBJ2-2; TRBD2 aligns across 12 bases. Per the germline V gene, CDR1 is MNHNS and CDR2 is SASEGT. V was clipped by 6 bases and J by 7 bases; unmatched bases: 9. CDR3 size: 16 residues. CDR3 DNA sequence: TGTGCCAGCAGATCTCTAGCGGGGGGGCGAGACGGGGAGCTGTTTTTT. Its translation is CASRSLAGGRDGELFF.

This clonotype was counted ten times or more. The chain carries TRBV6-2 or TRBV6-3 and TRBJ2-1; unclear D gene. CDR1 and CDR2 from the germline V gene are MNHEY and SVGEGT. The CDR3 sequence is 13 residues long. Trimming took off 4 bases at V and 7 bases at J, with 11 bases between the two ends. The CDR3 DNA sequence: TGTGCCAGCAGTTCAAATAGGTTGAATGAGCAGTTCTTC. It translates to CASSSNRLNEQFF.

This clonotype was counted between two and nine times. The CDR3 DNA reads TGCAGTGCTAGAAAGACAGGTTACCACACCGGGGAGCTGTTTTTT. Encoded protein: CSARKTGYHTGELFF. The rearrangement links TRBV20-1 to TRBJ2-2, with D possibly being TRBD1 (6 bases). The length of the CDR3 is 15 residues. With 2 bases removed from V and 3 bases from J, the gap between germline ends came to 13 bases. The germline V gene has CDR1 DFQATT and CDR2 SNEGSKA (reference sequence).

The J gene is TRBJ2-6, the V gene TRBV5-1, with TRBD1 identical over 7 bases. The CDR3 sequence is 19 residues long. Trimming took 4 bases from V and 3 from J; bases not matched to a gene: 16. Germline V lookup: CDR1 SGHRS, CDR2 YFSETQ. CDR3 residues: CASSETRTGVYRGANVLTF. The CDR3 bases are TGCGCCAGCAGCGAGACGAGGACAGGTGTCTATCGTGGGGCCAACGTCCTGACTTTC.

The V gene is TRBV4-2, the J gene TRBJ1-5; 9 bases are a match to TRBD1. Trimming removed 3 bases from V and 2 bases from J; junction bases left unmatched: 5. The CDR3 runs 16 residues. Germline V lookup: CDR1 LGHNA, CDR2 YNFKEQ. The CDR3 sequence is CASSHPRDRGNQPQHF. CDR3 DNA: TGTGCCAGCAGCCATCCCCGGGACAGGGGCAATCAGCCCCAGCATTTT.

This clonotype has a handful of counts. This chain connects TRBV20-1 to TRBJ2-1; D remains unclear. Trimming removed 5 bases at V and 10 bases at J, with 12 bases between. Germline CDR1 and CDR2: DFQATT and SNEGSKA (reference sequence). This CDR3 spans 11 amino acids. The DNA of the CDR3 is TGCAGTGCTTCCACTCTAGGGGAGCAGTTCTTC. Translated, it gives CSASTLGEQFF.

This clonotype was observed at least ten times. This rearrangement joins TRBV12-3 or TRBV12-4 to TRBJ2-5; D remains unclear. Trimming left V 0 bases short and J 5 bases short, with 4 bases between. The CDR3 runs 12 residues. CDR3 amino acids: CASSLARETQYF. In nucleotides, the CDR3 is TGTGCCAGCAGTTTAGCGCGGGAGACCCAGTACTTC.

This clonotype was detected many times. The V call is TRBV6-1, the J call TRBJ1-1; D may be TRBD1 (6 bases). The CDR3 contains 14 residues. V gave up 6 bases and J gave up 1 base, with 12 bases separating them. The germline CDR1 and CDR2 sequences are MNHNS and SASEGT. CDR3 sequence: CASSPGVANTEAFF. CDR3 sequence (DNA): TGTGCCAGCAGCCCAGGGGTTGCGAACACTGAAGCTTTCTTT.

This clonotype was seen a handful of times. The rearrangement links TRBV28 to TRBJ1-2; 8 bases are a match to TRBD1. The trim removed 6 bases at V and 7 bases at J, leaving 10 bases unmatched. This CDR3 is 14 amino acids long. In germline, CDR1 is MDHEN, CDR2 SYDVKM. The CDR3 bases are TGTGCCAGCAGCTCCGTTCAGGGGGCCGGTGGCTACACCTTC. Its protein is CASSSVQGAGGYTF.

This clonotype was detected only a few times. V and J are TRBV27 and TRBJ1-5; TRBD1 matches 7 bases. V shed 3 bases, J shed 1 base, and the junction held 9 bases outside the gene matches. Germline lookup yields CDR1 MNHEY and CDR2 SMNVEV (reference sequence). The CDR3 loop spans 17 amino acids. In DNA, the CDR3 is TGTGCCAGCAGTTTGGCAGGGGGGATGCGCAGCAATCAGCCCCAGCATTTT. Translation gives CASSLAGGMRSNQPQHF.

The rearrangement uses TRBV4-2 and TRBJ1-1; D is unresolved. V lost 0 bases, J lost 1 base, and 6 bases lay in between. The CDR3 consists of 14 residues. Germline V gene sequence: CDR1 LGHNA, CDR2 YNFKEQ. As DNA, the CDR3 is TGTGCCAGCAGCCAAGATCTGGGGAACACTGAAGCTTTCTTT. Its protein product is CASSQDLGNTEAFF.

In this sample, this clonotype turned up many times. The chain links TRBV29-1 to TRBJ2-7, with D tentatively TRBD1 (5 bases). V lost 7 bases to trimming and J lost 0 bases, with 13 bases between them. In germline, CDR1 is SQVTM, CDR2 ANQGSEA. The CDR3 runs 13 residues. CDR3 residues: CSARTPNSYEQYF. DNA for the CDR3: TGCAGCGCTCGGACACCCAACTCCTACGAGCAGTACTTC.

This clonotype was detected ten times or more. The rearrangement links TRBV10-3 to TRBJ2-2, with unresolved D. Trimming pared 10 bases from V and 3 bases from J, leaving 27 bases between. The CDR3 contains 18 residues. CDR1 and CDR2 from the germline V gene are ENHRY and SYGVKD. This CDR3 is CATPSGFGDSPDTGELFF. The CDR3 DNA reads as TGTGCCACCCCATCCGGGTTTGGGGATTCTCCGGACACCGGGGAGCTGTTTTTT.